Reported below is one TCR beta chain. The sample is drawn from a study of blood T cells in healthy people across ages. Together with a sample-barcoded 5' primer, a J-beta primer mix was included in a second PCR lasting roughly 6 to 12 cycles. A single record per CDR3 protein comes from TCRdb applying MiXCR to the 5' RACE reads. The top ten clones hold around a fifth of a sample with approximately 730,000 distinct CDR3 sequences, approximately 39% of them seen once. The sample was blood. This receptor was identified in an older woman in good health.

The CDR3 nucleotides are TGTGCCATCAGTGAGTCGTCCGGCAGGGGTAATGAGCAGTACTTC. As protein: CAISESSGRGNEQYF. This sequence joins TRBV10-3 and TRBJ2-5; possible D gene TRBD1, 6 bases. Germline V CDR1 and CDR2: ENHRY, SYGVKD. The germline V and J ends were trimmed by 0 bases and 11 bases, with 19 bases remaining between them. The CDR3 runs to 15 residues.